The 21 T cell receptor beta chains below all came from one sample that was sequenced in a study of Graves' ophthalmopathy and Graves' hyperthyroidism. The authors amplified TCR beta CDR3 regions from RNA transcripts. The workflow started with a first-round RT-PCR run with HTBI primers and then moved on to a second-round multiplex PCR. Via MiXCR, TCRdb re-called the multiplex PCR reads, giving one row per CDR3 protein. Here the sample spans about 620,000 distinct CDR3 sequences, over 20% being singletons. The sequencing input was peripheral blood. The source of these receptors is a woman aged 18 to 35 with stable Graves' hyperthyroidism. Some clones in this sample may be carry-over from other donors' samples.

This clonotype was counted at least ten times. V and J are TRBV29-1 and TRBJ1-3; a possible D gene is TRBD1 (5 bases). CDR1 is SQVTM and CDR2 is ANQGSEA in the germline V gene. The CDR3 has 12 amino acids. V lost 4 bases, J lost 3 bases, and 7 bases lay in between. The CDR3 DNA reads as TGCAGCGTTGTGACAGATGGAAACACCATATATTTT. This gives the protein CSVVTDGNTIYF.

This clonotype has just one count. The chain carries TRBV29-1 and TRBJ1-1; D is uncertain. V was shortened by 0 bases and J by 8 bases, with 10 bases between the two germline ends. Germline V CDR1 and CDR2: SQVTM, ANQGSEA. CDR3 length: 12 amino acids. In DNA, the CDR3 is TGCAGCGTTGAAGATGAAGCCCTAGAAGCTTTCTTT. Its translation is CSVEDEALEAFF.

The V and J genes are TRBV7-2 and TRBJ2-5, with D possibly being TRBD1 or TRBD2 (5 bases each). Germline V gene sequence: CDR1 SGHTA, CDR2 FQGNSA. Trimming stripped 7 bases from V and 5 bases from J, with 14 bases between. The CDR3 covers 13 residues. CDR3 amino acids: CASNSGTLETQYF. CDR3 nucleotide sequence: TGTGCCAGCAACTCAGGGACCCTCGAGACCCAGTACTTC.

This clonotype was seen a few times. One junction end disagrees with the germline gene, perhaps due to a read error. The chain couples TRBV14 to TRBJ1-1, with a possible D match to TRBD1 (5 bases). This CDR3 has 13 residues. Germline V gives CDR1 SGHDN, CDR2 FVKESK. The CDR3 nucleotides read TGTGCCAGCGGCCACCATGGGGGCACTGAAGCTTTCTTT. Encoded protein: CASGHHGGTEAFF.

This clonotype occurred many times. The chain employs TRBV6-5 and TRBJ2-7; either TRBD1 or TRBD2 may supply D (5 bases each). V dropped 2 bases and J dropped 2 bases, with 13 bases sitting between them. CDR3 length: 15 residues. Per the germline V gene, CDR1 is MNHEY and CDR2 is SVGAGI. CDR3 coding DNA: TGTGCCAGCAGTTACGGGACGGTAGTCCCCTACGAGCAGTACTTC. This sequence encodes CASSYGTVVPYEQYF.

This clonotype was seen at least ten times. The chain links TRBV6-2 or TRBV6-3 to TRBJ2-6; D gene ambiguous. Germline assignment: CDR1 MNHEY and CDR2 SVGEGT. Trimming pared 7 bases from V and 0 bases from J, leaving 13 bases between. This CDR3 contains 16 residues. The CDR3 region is CASTPGVTSGANVLTF. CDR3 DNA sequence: TGTGCCAGCACCCCTGGGGTTACCTCTGGGGCCAACGTCCTGACTTTC.

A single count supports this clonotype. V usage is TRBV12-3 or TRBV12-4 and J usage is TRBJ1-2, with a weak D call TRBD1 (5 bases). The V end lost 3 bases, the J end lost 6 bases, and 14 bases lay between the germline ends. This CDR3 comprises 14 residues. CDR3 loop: CASSLQRQSDGYTF. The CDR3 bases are TGTGCCAGCAGTTTGCAGCGACAGTCGGATGGCTACACCTTC.

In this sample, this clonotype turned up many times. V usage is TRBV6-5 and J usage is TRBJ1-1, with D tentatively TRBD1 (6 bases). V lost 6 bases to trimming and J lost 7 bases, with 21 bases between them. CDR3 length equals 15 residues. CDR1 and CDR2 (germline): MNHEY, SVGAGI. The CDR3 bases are TGTGCCAGCAGGTCAGGGAGGGGGGGACGATATGAAGCTTTCTTT. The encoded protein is CASRSGRGGRYEAFF.

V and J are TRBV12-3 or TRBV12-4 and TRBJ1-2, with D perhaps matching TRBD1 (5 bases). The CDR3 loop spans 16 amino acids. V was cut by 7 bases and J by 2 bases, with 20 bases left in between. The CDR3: CASTFGGRERNYGYTF. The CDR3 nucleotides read TGTGCCAGCACCTTCGGGGGGAGGGAGAGGAACTATGGCTACACCTTC.

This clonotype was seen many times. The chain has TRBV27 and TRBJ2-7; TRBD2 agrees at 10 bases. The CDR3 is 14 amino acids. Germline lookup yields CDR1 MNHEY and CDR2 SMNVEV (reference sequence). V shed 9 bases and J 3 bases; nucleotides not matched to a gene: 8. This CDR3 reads CASRSSGGFYEQYF. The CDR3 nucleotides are TGTGCCAGTAGATCTAGCGGGGGATTCTACGAGCAGTACTTC.

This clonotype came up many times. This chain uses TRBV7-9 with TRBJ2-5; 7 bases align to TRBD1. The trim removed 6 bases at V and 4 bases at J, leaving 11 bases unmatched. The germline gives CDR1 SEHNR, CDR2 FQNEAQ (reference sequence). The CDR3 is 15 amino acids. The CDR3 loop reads CASSETPGQTETQYF. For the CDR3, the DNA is TGTGCCAGCAGTGAAACGCCGGGACAGACAGAGACCCAGTACTTC.

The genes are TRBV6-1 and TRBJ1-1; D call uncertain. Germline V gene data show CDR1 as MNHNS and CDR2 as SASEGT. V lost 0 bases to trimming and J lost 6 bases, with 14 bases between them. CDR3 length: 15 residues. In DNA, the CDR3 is TGTGCCAGCAGTGAAGCTAGGGTCCACCGGGCTGAAGCTTTCTTT. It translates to CASSEARVHRAEAFF.

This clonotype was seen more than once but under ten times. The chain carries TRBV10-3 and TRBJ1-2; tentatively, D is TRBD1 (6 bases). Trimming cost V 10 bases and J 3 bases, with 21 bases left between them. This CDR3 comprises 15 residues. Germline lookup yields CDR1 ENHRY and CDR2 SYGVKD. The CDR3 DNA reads TGTGCCACCAGACAGGAACCGCCCCTATACTATGGCTACACCTTC. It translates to CATRQEPPLYYGYTF.

Here the CDR3 reads CAISESTGVYEQYF. For the CDR3, the DNA is TGTGCCATCAGTGAGTCGACAGGAGTTTACGAGCAGTACTTC. The chain combines TRBV10-3 with TRBJ2-7; maybe TRBD1 (6 bases). Germline V gene sequence: CDR1 ENHRY, CDR2 SYGVKD. V was shortened by 0 bases and J by 4 bases, with 10 bases between the two germline ends. This CDR3 is built from 14 residues.

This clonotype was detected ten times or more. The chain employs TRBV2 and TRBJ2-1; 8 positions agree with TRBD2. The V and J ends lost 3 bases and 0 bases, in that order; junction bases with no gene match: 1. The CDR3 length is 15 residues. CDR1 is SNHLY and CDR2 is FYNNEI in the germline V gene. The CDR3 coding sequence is TGTGCCAGCAGTGACCTAGCGGGCTCCTACAATGAGCAGTTCTTC. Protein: CASSDLAGSYNEQFF. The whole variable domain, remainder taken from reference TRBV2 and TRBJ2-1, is EPEVTQTPSHQVTQMGQEVILRCVPISNHLYFYWYRQILGQKVEFLVSFYNNEISEKSEIFDDQFSVERPDGSNFTLKIRSTKLEDSAMYFCASSDLAGSYNEQFFGPGTRLTVL.

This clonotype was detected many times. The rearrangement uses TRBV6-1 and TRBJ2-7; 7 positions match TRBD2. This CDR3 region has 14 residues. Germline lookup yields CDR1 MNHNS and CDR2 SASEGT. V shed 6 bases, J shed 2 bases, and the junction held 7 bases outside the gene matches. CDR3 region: CASRASGTTYEQYF. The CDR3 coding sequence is TGTGCCAGCAGAGCTAGCGGTACAACCTACGAGCAGTACTTC.

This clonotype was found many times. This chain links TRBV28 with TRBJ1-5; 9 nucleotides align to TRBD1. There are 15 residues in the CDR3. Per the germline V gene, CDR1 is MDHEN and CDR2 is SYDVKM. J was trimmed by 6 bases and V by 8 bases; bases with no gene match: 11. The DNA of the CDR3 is TGTGCCAGCTGTGGAGAGGACAGGGGTTTTCAGCCCCAGCATTTT. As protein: CASCGEDRGFQPQHF.

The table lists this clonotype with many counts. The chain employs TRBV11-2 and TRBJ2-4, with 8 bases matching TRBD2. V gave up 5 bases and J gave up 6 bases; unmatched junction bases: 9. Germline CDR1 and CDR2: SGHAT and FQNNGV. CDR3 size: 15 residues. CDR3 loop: CASSESGLAGNIQYF. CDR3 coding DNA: TGTGCCAGCAGCGAAAGTGGCCTAGCGGGAAACATTCAGTACTTC.

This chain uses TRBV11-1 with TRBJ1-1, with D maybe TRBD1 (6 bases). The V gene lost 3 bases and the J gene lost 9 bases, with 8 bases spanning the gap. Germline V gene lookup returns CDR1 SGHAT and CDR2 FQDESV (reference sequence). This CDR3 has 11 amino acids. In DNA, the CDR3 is TGTGCCAGCAGCTTGGACAGACAAGCTTTCTTT. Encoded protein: CASSLDRQAFF.

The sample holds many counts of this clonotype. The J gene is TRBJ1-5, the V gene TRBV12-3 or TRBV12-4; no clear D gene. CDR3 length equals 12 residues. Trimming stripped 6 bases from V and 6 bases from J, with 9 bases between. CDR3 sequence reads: CASREGVQPQHF. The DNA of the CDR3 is TGTGCCAGCAGGGAGGGTGTTCAGCCCCAGCATTTT.

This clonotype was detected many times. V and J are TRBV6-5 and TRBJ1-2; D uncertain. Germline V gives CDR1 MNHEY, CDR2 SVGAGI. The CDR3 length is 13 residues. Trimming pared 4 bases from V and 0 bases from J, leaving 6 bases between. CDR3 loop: CASSFDPNYGYTF. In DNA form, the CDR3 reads TGTGCCAGCAGTTTCGACCCTAACTATGGCTACACCTTC.